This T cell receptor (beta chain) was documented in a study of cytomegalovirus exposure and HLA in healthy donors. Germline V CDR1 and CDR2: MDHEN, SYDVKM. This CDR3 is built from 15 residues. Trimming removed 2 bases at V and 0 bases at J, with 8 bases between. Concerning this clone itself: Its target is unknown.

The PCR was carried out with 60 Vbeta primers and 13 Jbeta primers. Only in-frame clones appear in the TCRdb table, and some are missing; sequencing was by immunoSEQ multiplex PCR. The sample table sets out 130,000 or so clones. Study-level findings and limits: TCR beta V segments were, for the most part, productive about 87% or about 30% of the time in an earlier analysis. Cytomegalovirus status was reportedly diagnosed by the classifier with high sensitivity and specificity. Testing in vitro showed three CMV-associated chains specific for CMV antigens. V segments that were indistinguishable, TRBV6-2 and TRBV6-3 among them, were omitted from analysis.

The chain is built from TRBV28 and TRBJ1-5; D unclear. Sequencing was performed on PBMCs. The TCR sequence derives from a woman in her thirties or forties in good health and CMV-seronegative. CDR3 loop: CASSLAGDSNQPQHF. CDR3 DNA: TGTGCCAGCAGTTTAGCCGGGGATAGCAATCAGCCCCAGCATTTT.